The next 20 T cell receptor beta chains were all read from a single sample in a study of cytomegalovirus exposure and HLA in healthy donors (dated by TCRdb to about 2017). Libraries came from the immunoSEQ multiplex PCR assay. For the multiplex PCR, a mixture combining 60 forward primers for TCR Vbeta segments and 13 reverse primers for TCR Jbeta segments was used. In its TCRdb copy, this immuneACCESS table keeps in-frame sequences only and misses some clones. Where compared with another copy, unresolved V genes explain less than half of these, and the others have no known cause. In this sample's table one finds around 52,000 clones. 9.5% to 11% of the sample comes from the top ten. Input material: PBMCs. The receptors derive from a woman aged 50 to 65 in good health and CMV-seropositive.

This rearrangement joins TRBV27 to TRBJ2-4; 7 bases are a match to TRBD2. V lost 5 bases, J lost 0 bases, and 1 base stayed unmatched. This CDR3 spans 14 amino acids. Germline CDR1 MNHEY, CDR2 SMNVEV (reference sequence). CDR3 loop: CASSIAGAKNIQYF. The CDR3 nucleotides are TGTGCCAGCAGTATAGCGGGAGCCAAAAACATTCAGTACTTC.

The chain joins TRBV2 to TRBJ1-2; TRBD1 matches 7 bases. J gave up 2 bases and V 7 bases, and 7 bases lay outside the gene matches. Germline CDR1 SNHLY, CDR2 FYNNEI. This CDR3 is built from 14 residues. The CDR3 sequence is CASNQQGRNYGYTF. CDR3 coding DNA: TGTGCCAGCAACCAACAGGGGAGGAACTATGGCTACACCTTC.

This rearrangement joins TRBV6-1 to TRBJ1-1; D is uncertain. The CDR3 length is 13 residues. V was trimmed by 4 bases and J by 0 bases, leaving 6 bases between them. CDR1 and CDR2 from the germline V gene are MNHNS and SASEGT. CDR3 DNA: TGTGCCAGCAGTGCGACAATGAACACTGAAGCTTTCTTT. Protein sequence: CASSATMNTEAFF.

The chain carries TRBV27 and TRBJ1-5; a weak D match, TRBD1 (6 bases). CDR3 length: 15 amino acids. Deletions cut 2 bases from V and 5 bases from J, with 13 bases between. CDR1 MNHEY and CDR2 SMNVEV come from the germline V gene (reference sequence). The CDR3 here is CASSLNWQGYQPQHF. The CDR3 nucleotides read TGTGCCAGCAGTTTAAATTGGCAGGGGTATCAGCCCCAGCATTTT.

The chain employs TRBV2 and TRBJ2-2; no clear D. Per germline, CDR1 SNHLY and CDR2 FYNNEI. The ends were cut back, 2 bases at V and 6 bases at J, with 13 bases in the middle. The CDR3 runs 15 residues. The CDR3 bases are TGTGCCAGCAGTGAACGTGACAACCCCCCCGGGGAGCTGTTTTTT. This encodes CASSERDNPPGELFF.

The rearrangement uses TRBV5-4 and TRBJ2-5, with D tentatively TRBD2 (6 bases). The CDR3 covers 14 residues. V gave up 0 bases and J gave up 9 bases, with 15 bases separating them. Germline CDR1 SGHNT, CDR2 YYREEE (reference sequence). CDR3 DNA sequence: TGTGCCAGCAGCTTGGCCGGGCTTTGGGGGGCCCAGTACTTC. This gives the protein CASSLAGLWGAQYF.

This chain connects TRBV7-9 to TRBJ1-2; 9 bases match TRBD1. Germline assignment: CDR1 SEHNR and CDR2 FQNEAQ (reference sequence). With V trimmed by 5 bases and J by 7 bases, 8 bases remained unmatched. CDR3 length: 14 residues. CDR3 residues: CASSGGTGISGYTF. The DNA for the CDR3 is TGTGCCAGCAGCGGGGGGACAGGGATCTCTGGCTACACCTTC.

V and J are TRBV27 and TRBJ2-7; 8 nucleotides line up with TRBD1. Germline-derived CDR1 and CDR2 are MNHEY and SMNVEV (reference sequence). The CDR3 covers 17 residues. The V and J ends lost 6 bases and 2 bases, in that order; junction bases with no gene match: 15. The CDR3 reads CASSKPPGTGGTYEQYF. CDR3 sequence (DNA): TGTGCCAGCAGCAAGCCCCCCGGGACAGGAGGGACCTACGAGCAGTACTTC.

The chain employs TRBV5-6 and TRBJ2-4; D gene unclear. V lost 3 bases and J lost 8, with 18 bases in between. The CDR3 is made up of 15 amino acids. From germline, CDR1 is SGHDT and CDR2 YYEEEE. CDR3 coding DNA: TGTGCCAGCAGCTACACGACTCGGGTTGCCTACATTCAGTACTTC. Its translation is CASSYTTRVAYIQYF.

The chain combines TRBV30 with TRBJ1-1; D is unresolved. V was pared by 7 bases and J by 0 bases, with 15 bases between. Per germline, CDR1 GTSNPN and CDR2 SVGIG (reference sequence). The CDR3 runs to 14 residues. The CDR3 loop reads CASRVNNLNTEAFF. The CDR3, as DNA: TGTGCCTCCCGGGTGAACAACTTGAACACTGAAGCTTTCTTT.

The chain has TRBV5-1 and TRBJ2-7; 10 bases map to TRBD1. In germline, CDR1 is SGHRS, CDR2 YFSETQ. The CDR3 has 17 amino acids. J was trimmed by 1 base and V by 3 bases; bases with no gene match: 10. In DNA, the CDR3 is TGCGCCAGCAGCTCCGCCTATCGGGGACAGGGGTCCTACGAGCAGTACTTC. Encoded protein: CASSSAYRGQGSYEQYF. The complete variable domain, with remaining parts taken from reference TRBV5-1 and TRBJ2-7, reads KAGVTQTPRYLIKTRGQQVTLSCSPISGHRSVSWYQQTPGQGLQFLFEYFSETQRNKGNFPGRFSGRQFSNSRSEMNVSTLELGDSALYLCASSSAYRGQGSYEQYFGPGTRLTVT.

The chain carries TRBV29-1 and TRBJ2-3; 7 positions match TRBD2. Trimming took 2 bases from V and 2 from J; bases not matched to a gene: 4. There are 14 residues in the CDR3. Per germline, CDR1 SQVTM and CDR2 ANQGSEA. CDR3 sequence reads: CSVETGGFTDTQYF. In nucleotides, the CDR3 is TGCAGCGTTGAAACGGGAGGATTCACAGATACGCAGTATTTT.

This rearrangement joins TRBV27 to TRBJ1-6; D is ambiguous. V was cut by 1 base and J by 4 bases, with 8 bases left in between. This CDR3 is 15 amino acids long. Per the germline V gene, CDR1 is MNHEY and CDR2 is SMNVEV (reference sequence). CDR3 sequence reads: CASSLLADYNSPLHF. The DNA of the CDR3 is TGTGCCAGCAGTTTATTGGCAGATTATAATTCACCCCTCCACTTT.

V is TRBV28 and J is TRBJ1-4, with D perhaps matching TRBD1 (6 bases). Trimming stripped 8 bases from V and 4 bases from J, with 11 bases between. The germline V gene has CDR1 MDHEN and CDR2 SYDVKM. The CDR3 totals 13 residues. CDR3 sequence (DNA): TGTGCCAGCTCGGGGACACTTAATGAAAAACTGTTTTTT. Translation gives CASSGTLNEKLFF.

About this clone itself: Other DNA sequences in the sample encode the same CDR3. The chain couples TRBV18 to TRBJ1-1, with 8 positions matching TRBD1. Trimming removed 6 bases from V and 3 bases from J; junction bases left unmatched: 3. The CDR3 covers 13 residues. Germline V lookup: CDR1 KGHSH, CDR2 LQKENI. The CDR3 here is CASSPDRDTEAFF. The CDR3 DNA follows: TGTGCCAGCTCCCCGGACAGGGACACTGAAGCTTTCTTT.

This chain connects TRBV9 to TRBJ1-2, with D possibly being TRBD1 (5 bases). The V gene lost 1 base and the J gene lost 5 bases, with 9 bases spanning the gap. CDR3 size: 13 residues. Germline CDR1 SGDLS, CDR2 YYNGEE. CDR3 coding DNA: TGTGCCAGCAGCGTACAGGAGGGGTATGGCTACACCTTC. Its translation: CASSVQEGYGYTF.

The rearrangement uses TRBV2 and TRBJ2-7; 8 bases map to TRBD1. The J segment lost 7 bases and the V segment lost 2 bases, leaving 10 bases of the junction unmatched. Per the germline V gene, CDR1 is SNHLY and CDR2 is FYNNEI. This CDR3 spans 15 amino acids. The DNA for the CDR3 is TGTGCCAGCAGTGAACTTAGAACAGGGGGTGGGGAGCAGTACTTC. Amino acid sequence: CASSELRTGGGEQYF. Based on the CDR3 plus reference TRBV2 and TRBJ2-7, the full variable domain is EPEVTQTPSHQVTQMGQEVILRCVPISNHLYFYWYRQILGQKVEFLVSFYNNEISEKSEIFDDQFSVERPDGSNFTLKIRSTKLEDSAMYFCASSELRTGGGEQYFGPGTRLTVT.

This chain uses TRBV18 with TRBJ2-2, with D possibly being TRBD1 (6 bases). The CDR3 runs to 13 residues. Germline loops: CDR1 KGHSH, CDR2 LQKENI. Trimming took 6 bases from V and 5 from J, leaving 10 bases between them. The CDR3 region is CASSNRETGELFF. In nucleotides, the CDR3 is TGTGCCAGCTCCAACAGGGAGACCGGGGAGCTGTTTTTT.

This chain links TRBV19 with TRBJ2-1, with TRBD2 matching over 12 bases. The CDR3 runs 16 residues. CDR1 is LNHDA, CDR2 SQIVND, per germline (reference sequence). After removal of 6 bases from V and 2 bases from J, the junction contained 5 bases not matched to a gene. The CDR3 spells CASSKLAGGAYNEQFF. The CDR3 region has the DNA TGTGCCAGTAGCAAACTAGCGGGAGGCGCCTACAATGAGCAGTTCTTC.

The V call is TRBV6-5, the J call TRBJ1-2; no definite D call. Trimming took 1 base from V and 2 from J, leaving 11 bases between them. The CDR3 runs to 15 residues. Germline V gene lookup returns CDR1 MNHEY and CDR2 SVGAGI. CDR3 sequence (DNA): TGTGCCAGCAGTTACTTAGGCAGCGAGAACTATGGCTACACCTTC. Translation gives CASSYLGSENYGYTF.